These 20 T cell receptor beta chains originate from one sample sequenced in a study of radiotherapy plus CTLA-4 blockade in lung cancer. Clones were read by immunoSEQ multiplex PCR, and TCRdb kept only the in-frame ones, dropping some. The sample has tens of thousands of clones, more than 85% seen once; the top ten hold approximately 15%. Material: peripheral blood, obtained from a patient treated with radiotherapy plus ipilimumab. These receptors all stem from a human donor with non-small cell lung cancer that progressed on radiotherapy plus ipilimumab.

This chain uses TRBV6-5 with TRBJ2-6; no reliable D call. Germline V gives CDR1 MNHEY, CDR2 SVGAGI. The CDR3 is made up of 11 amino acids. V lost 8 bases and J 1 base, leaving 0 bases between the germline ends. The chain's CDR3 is CASSGANVLTF. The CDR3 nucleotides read TGTGCCAGCTCTGGGGCCAACGTCCTGACTTTC.

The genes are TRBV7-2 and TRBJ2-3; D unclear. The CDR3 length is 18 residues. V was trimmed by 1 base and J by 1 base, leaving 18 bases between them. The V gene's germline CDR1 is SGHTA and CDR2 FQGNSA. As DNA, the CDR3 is TGTGCCAGCAGCTTAGGGATATCTTTGGGTCCAGGCACAGATACGCAGTATTTT. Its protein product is CASSLGISLGPGTDTQYF.

DNA for the CDR3: TGCAGCGGACGGGGGGGGAACACTGAAGCTTTCTTT. The encoded protein is CSGRGGNTEAFF. The gene calls are TRBV29-1 and TRBJ1-1, with D perhaps TRBD1 (5 bases). The germline CDR1 and CDR2 sequences are SQVTM and ANQGSEA. The CDR3 has 12 residues. V shed 7 bases and J shed 1 base, with 10 bases lying between them.

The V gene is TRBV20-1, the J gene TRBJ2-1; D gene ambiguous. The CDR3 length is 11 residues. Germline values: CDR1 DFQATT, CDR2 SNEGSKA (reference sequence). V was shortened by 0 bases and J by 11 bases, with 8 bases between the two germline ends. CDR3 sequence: CSARDLPQQFF. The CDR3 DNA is TGCAGTGCTAGAGATCTGCCGCAGCAGTTCTTC.

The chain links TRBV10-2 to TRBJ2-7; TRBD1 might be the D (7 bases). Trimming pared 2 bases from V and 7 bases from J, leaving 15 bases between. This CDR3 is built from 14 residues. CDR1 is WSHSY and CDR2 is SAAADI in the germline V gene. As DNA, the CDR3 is TGCGCCAGCAGTGAGGCGGGACAGTCGCAAGAGCAGTACTTC. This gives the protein CASSEAGQSQEQYF.

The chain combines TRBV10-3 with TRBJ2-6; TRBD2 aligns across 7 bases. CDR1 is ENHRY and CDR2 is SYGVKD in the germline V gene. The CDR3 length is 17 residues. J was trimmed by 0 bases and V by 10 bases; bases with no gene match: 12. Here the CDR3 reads CATGGDKISSGANVLTF. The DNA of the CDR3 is TGTGCCACGGGAGGAGACAAAATAAGCTCTGGGGCCAACGTCCTGACTTTC.

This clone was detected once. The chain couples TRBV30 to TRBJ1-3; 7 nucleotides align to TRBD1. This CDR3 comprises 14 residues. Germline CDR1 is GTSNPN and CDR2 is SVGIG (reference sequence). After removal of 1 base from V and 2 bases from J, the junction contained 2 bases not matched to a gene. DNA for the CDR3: TGTGCCTGGAGTGGGGGACAGCCTGGAAACACCATATATTTT. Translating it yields CAWSGGQPGNTIYF. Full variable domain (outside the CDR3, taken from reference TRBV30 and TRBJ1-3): SQTIHQWPATLVQPVGSPLSLECTVEGTSNPNLYWYRQAAGRGLQLLFYSVGIGQISSEVPQNLSASRPQDRQFILSSKKLLLSDSGFYLCAWSGGQPGNTIYFGEGSWLTVV.

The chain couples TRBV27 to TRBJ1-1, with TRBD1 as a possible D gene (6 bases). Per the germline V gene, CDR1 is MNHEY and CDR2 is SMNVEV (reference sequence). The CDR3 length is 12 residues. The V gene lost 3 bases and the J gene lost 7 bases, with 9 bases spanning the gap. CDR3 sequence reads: CASSFQDSEAFF. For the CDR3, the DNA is TGTGCCAGCAGTTTTCAGGACAGTGAAGCTTTCTTT.

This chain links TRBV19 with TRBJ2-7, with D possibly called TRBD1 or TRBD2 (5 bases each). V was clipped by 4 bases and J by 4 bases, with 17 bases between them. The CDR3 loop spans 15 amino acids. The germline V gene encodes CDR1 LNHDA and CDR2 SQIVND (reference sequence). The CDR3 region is CASSTPGRARYEQYF. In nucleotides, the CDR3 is TGTGCCAGTAGTACTCCGGGACGGGCCCGTTACGAGCAGTACTTC.

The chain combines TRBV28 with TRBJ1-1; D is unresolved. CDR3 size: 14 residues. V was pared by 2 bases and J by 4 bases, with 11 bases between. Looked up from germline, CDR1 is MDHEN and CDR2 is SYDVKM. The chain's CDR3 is CASSLVVGITEAFF. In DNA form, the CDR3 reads TGTGCCAGCAGTTTAGTGGTAGGGATCACTGAAGCTTTCTTT.

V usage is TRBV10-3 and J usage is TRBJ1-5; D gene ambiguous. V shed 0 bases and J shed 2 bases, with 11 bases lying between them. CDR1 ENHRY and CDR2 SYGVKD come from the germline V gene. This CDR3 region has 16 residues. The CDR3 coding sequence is TGTGCCATCAGTGAGTCGGAAAGCAATGGCAATCAGCCCCAGCATTTT. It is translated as CAISESESNGNQPQHF.

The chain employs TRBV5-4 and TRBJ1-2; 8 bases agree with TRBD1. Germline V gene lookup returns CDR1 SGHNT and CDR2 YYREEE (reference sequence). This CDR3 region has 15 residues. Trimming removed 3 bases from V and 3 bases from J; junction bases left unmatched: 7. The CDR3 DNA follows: TGTGCCAGCAGCTCACCAGGGGGCAGCGACTATGGCTACACCTTC. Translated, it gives CASSSPGGSDYGYTF.

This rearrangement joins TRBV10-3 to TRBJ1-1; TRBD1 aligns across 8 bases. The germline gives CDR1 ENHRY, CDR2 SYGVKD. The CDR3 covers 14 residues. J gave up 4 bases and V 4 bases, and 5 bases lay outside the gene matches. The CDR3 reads CAISGGQGRTEAFF. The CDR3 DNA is TGTGCCATCAGTGGCGGACAGGGCCGCACTGAAGCTTTCTTT.

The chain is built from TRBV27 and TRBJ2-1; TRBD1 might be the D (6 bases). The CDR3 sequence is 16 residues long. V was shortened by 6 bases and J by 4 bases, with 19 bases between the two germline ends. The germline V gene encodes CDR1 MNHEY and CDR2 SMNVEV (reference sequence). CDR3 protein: CASRTPTGSLYNEQFF. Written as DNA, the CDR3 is TGTGCCAGCAGGACTCCGACAGGCTCTCTTTACAATGAGCAGTTCTTC.

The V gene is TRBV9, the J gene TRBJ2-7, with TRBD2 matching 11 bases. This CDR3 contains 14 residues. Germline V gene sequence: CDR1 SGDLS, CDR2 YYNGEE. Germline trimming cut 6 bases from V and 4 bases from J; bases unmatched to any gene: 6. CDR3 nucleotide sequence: TGTGCCAGCACCACTGGGACTAGCGGTTACGAGCAGTACTTC. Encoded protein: CASTTGTSGYEQYF. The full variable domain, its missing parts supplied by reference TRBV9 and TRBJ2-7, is DSGVTQTPKHLITATGQRVTLRCSPRSGDLSVYWYQQSLDQGLQFLIQYYNGEERAKGNILERFSAQQFPDLHSELNLSSLELGDSALYFCASTTGTSGYEQYFGPGTRLTVT.

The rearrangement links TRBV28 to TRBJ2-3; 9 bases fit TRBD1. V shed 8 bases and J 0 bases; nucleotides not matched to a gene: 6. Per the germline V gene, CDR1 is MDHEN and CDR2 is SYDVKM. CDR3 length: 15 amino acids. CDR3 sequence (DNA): TGTGCCAGCGGTGAGACAGGGGGAAGCACAGATACGCAGTATTTT. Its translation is CASGETGGSTDTQYF.

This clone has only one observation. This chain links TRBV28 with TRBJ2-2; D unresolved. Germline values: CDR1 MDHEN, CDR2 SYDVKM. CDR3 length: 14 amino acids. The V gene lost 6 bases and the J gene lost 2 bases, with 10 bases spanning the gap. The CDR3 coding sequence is TGTGCCAGCAGCCCCTCCAGAAACACCGGGGAGCTGTTTTTT. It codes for CASSPSRNTGELFF.

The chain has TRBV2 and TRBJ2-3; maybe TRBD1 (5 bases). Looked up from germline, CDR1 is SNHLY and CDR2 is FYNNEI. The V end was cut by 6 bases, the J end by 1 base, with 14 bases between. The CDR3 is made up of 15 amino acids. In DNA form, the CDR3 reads TGTGCCAGCAGGCCAGGATGGGGCGGCACAGATACGCAGTATTTT. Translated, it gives CASRPGWGGTDTQYF. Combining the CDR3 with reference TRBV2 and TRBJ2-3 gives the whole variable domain EPEVTQTPSHQVTQMGQEVILRCVPISNHLYFYWYRQILGQKVEFLVSFYNNEISEKSEIFDDQFSVERPDGSNFTLKIRSTKLEDSAMYFCASRPGWGGTDTQYFGPGTRLTVL.

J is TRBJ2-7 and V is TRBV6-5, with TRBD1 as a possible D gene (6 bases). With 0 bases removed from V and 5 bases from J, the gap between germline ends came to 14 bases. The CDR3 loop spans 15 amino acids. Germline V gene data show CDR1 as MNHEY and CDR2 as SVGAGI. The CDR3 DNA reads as TGTGCCAGCAGTTACTCTACAGGGAGTCGCCACGAGCAGTACTTC. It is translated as CASSYSTGSRHEQYF.

In nucleotides, the CDR3 is TGTGCCACCAGCAGTCCCGGACAGGACTACGAGCAGTACTTC. Amino acid sequence: CATSSPGQDYEQYF. The chain employs TRBV15 and TRBJ2-7, with 7 nucleotides matching TRBD1. The ends lost 3 bases at V and 3 bases at J; junction bases unmatched: 5. This CDR3 contains 14 residues. Germline CDR1 and CDR2: LNHNV and YYDKDF (reference sequence).